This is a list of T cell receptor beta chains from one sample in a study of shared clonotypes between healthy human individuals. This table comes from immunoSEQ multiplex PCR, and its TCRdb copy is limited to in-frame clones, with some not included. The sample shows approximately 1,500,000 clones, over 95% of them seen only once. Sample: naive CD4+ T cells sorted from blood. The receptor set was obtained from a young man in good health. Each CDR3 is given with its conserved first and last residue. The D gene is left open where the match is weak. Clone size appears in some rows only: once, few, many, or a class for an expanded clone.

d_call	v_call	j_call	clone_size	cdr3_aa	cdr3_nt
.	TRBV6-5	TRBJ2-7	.	CASSYSRARLTYEQYF	TGTGCCAGCAGTTACTCCAGGGCCCGATTAACCTACGAGCAGTACTTC
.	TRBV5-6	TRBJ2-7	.	CASSEDPSAVYEQYF	TGTGCCAGCAGCGAGGACCCCTCCGCCGTCTACGAGCAGTACTTC
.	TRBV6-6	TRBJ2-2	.	CASRPLAIGELFF	TGTGCCAGCAGACCGCTAGCGATCGGGGAGCTGTTTTTT
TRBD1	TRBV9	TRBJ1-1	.	CASSETGANTEAFF	TGTGCCAGCAGCGAGACAGGGGCAAACACTGAAGCTTTCTTT
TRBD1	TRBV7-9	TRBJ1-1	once	CASSNPQGAVNTEAFF	TGTGCCAGCAGCAACCCACAGGGGGCCGTGAACACTGAAGCTTTCTTT
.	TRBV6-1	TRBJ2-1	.	CASSATRGGSYNEQFF	TGTGCCAGCAGTGCCACTAGGGGGGGGTCCTACAATGAGCAGTTCTTC
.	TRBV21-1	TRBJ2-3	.	CASSKDPRGSDTQYF	TGTGCCAGCAGCAAAGACCCCAGAGGATCGGATACGCAGTATTTT
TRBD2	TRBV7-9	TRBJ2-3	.	CASSLGLAGGADTQYF	TGTGCCAGCAGCTTAGGACTAGCGGGAGGAGCAGATACGCAGTATTTT
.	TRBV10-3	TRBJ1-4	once	CAISESSRRGEKLFF	TGTGCCATCAGTGAGTCGTCCAGGAGGGGGGAAAAACTGTTTTTT
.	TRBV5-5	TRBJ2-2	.	CASSLALGRNTGELFF	TGTGCCAGCAGCTTGGCCCTGGGGCGCAACACCGGGGAGCTGTTTTTT
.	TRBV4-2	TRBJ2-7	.	CASSPGTNLYQEQYF	TGTGCCAGCAGCCCCGGGACCAACCTTTATCAAGAGCAGTACTTC
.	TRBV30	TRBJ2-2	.	CAWEGANTGELFF	TGTGCCTGGGAGGGGGCGAACACCGGGGAGCTGTTTTTT
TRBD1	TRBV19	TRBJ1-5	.	CASRDRGPYQPQHF	TGTGCCAGTAGGGACAGGGGGCCCTATCAGCCCCAGCATTTT
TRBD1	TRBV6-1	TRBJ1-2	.	CASSNDREAWYGYTF	TGTGCCAGCAGTAACGACAGGGAGGCTTGGTATGGCTACACCTTC
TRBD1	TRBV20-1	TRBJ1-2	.	CSANRGYGYTF	TGCAGTGCTAACAGGGGTTATGGCTACACCTTC
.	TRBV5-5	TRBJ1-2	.	CASSPGHYGYTF	TGTGCCAGCAGCCCCGGCCACTATGGCTACACCTTC
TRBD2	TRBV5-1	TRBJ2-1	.	CASSPGTSGVYNEQFF	TGCGCCAGCAGCCCGGGGACTAGCGGGGTCTACAATGAGCAGTTCTTC
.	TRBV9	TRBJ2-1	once	CASSAELPGPLALEQFF	TGTGCCAGCAGCGCGGAACTACCGGGACCCTTAGCTCTCGAGCAGTTCTTC
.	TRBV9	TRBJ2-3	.	CASSVDPIGQITDTQYF	TGTGCCAGCAGCGTAGATCCCATCGGACAGATCACAGATACGCAGTATTTT
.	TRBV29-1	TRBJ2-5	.	CSCRRGQETQYF	TGCAGCTGCAGGAGGGGACAAGAGACCCAGTACTTC
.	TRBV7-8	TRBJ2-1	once	CASSLDSREAGNYEQFF	TGTGCCAGCAGCTTAGATTCGAGGGAGGCAGGTAACTATGAGCAGTTCTTC
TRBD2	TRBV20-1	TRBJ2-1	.	CSAWGGDEQFF	TGCAGTGCTTGGGGAGGGGATGAGCAGTTCTTC
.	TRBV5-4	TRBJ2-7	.	CASSLFLPLTYEQYF	TGTGCCAGCAGCTTGTTCCTCCCACTTACCTACGAGCAGTACTTC
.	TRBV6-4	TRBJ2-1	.	CASSENSAPFSYNEQFF	TGTGCCAGCAGTGAAAATAGCGCCCCATTCTCCTACAATGAGCAGTTCTTC
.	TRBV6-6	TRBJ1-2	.	CASSYRSGNSF	TGTGCCAGCAGTTACAGGTCCGGGAATTCCTTC
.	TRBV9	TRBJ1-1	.	CASSARALNTEAFF	TGTGCCAGCAGCGCCCGGGCTTTGAACACTGAAGCTTTCTTT
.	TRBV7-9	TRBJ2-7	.	CASSQRELSYEQYF	TGTGCCAGCAGCCAACGTGAACTCTCCTACGAGCAGTACTTC
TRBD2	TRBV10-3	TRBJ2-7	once	CATTSGAYEQYF	TGTGCCACGACTAGCGGGGCCTACGAGCAGTACTTC
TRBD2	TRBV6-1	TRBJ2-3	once	CASSVHSGSSTDTQYF	TGTGCCAGCAGTGTCCATAGCGGGAGTTCCACAGATACGCAGTATTTT
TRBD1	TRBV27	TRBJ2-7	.	CASSLTGQSSYEQYF	TGTGCCAGCAGTTTAACGGGACAGAGTTCGTACGAGCAGTACTTC
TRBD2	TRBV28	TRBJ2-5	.	CASSLPSGTRQETQYF	TGTGCCAGCAGCCTCCCCTCCGGGACTAGACAAGAGACCCAGTACTTC
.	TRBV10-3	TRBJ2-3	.	CAISVAETSTDTQYF	TGTGCCATCAGTGTAGCGGAAACTAGCACAGATACGCAGTATTTT
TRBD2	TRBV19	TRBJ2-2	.	CASSSGRAGGELFF	TGTGCCAGTAGTAGCGGGAGGGCCGGCGGGGAGCTGTTTTTT
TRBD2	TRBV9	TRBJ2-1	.	CASSVGGGRTSYNEQFF	TGTGCCAGCAGCGTAGGGGGCGGGAGAACCTCCTACAATGAGCAGTTCTTC
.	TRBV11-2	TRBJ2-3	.	CASSPSDTQYF	TGTGCCAGCAGCCCTAGTGATACGCAGTATTTT
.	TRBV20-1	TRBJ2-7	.	CSARVDQKQYF	TGCAGTGCTAGAGTAGACCAGAAGCAGTACTTC
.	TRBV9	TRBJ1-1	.	CASSVTDLNTEAFF	TGTGCCAGCAGCGTAACAGATCTGAACACTGAAGCTTTCTTT
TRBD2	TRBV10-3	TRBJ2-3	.	CAISEWLAERLLSTDTQYF	TGTGCCATCAGTGAGTGGCTAGCGGAAAGACTCCTTAGCACAGATACGCAGTATTTT
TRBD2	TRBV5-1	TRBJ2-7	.	CASSLAWSASGSHEQYF	TGCGCCAGCAGCTTGGCTTGGTCGGCTAGCGGGAGTCACGAGCAGTACTTC
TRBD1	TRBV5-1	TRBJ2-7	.	CASDTGTGYEQYF	TGCGCCAGCGACACCGGGACAGGCTACGAGCAGTACTTC
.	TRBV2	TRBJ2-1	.	CASSLHYRINEQFF	TGTGCCAGCAGTTTGCACTATCGGATCAATGAGCAGTTCTTC
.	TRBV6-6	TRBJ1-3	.	CASSPSFGSSGNTIYF	TGTGCCAGCAGTCCGTCCTTTGGGAGCTCTGGAAACACCATATATTTT
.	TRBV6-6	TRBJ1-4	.	CASTTTPNEKLFF	TGTGCCAGCACCACGACCCCTAATGAAAAACTGTTTTTT
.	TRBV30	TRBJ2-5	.	CAWSARWTGKETQYF	TGTGCCTGGAGTGCCCGTTGGACGGGAAAAGAGACCCAGTACTTC
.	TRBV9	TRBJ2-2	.	CASSVEGRATGELFF	TGTGCCAGCAGCGTAGAAGGCCGAGCCACCGGGGAGCTGTTTTTT
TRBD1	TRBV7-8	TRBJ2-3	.	CASSKRQGALADTQYF	TGTGCCAGCAGCAAAAGACAGGGGGCGCTGGCAGATACGCAGTATTTT
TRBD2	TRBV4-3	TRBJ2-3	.	CASSQILAGDADTQYF	TGCGCCAGCAGCCAAATTCTGGCGGGAGATGCAGATACGCAGTATTTT
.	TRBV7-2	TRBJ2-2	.	CASSLSGGNTGELFF	TGTGCCAGCAGCTTGAGCGGAGGGAACACCGGGGAGCTGTTTTTT
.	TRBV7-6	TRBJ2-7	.	CASSLRLARSSEQYF	TGTGCCAGCAGCTTACGGTTAGCGCGTTCGTCCGAGCAGTACTTC
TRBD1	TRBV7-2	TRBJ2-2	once	CASSQRTGTGNTGELFF	TGTGCCAGCAGCCAACGTACCGGGACAGGGAACACCGGGGAGCTGTTTTTT
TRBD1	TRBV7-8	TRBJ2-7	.	CASSLRDRGYEQYF	TGTGCCAGCAGCTTGAGGGACAGGGGATACGAGCAGTACTTC
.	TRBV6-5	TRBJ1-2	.	CASSSSQGWNYGYTF	TGTGCCAGCAGTTCTTCCCAGGGATGGAACTATGGCTACACCTTC
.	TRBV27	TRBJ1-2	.	CASRYDRNYGYTF	TGTGCCAGCAGATACGACAGGAACTATGGCTACACCTTC
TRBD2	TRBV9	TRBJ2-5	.	CASSVATSGQETQYF	TGTGCCAGCAGCGTAGCGACTAGCGGGCAAGAGACCCAGTACTTC
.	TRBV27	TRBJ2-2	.	CASSPRRMGTGELFF	TGTGCCAGCAGTCCGAGGAGGATGGGCACCGGGGAGCTGTTTTTT
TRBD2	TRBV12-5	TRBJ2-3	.	CASGFGTSGRDTQYF	TGTGCTAGTGGTTTTGGGACTAGCGGGAGAGATACGCAGTATTTT
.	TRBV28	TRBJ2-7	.	CASSMTGILAYEQYF	TGTGCCAGCAGCATGACAGGAATCCTAGCCTACGAGCAGTACTTC
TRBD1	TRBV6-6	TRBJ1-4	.	CASGQASNEKLFF	TGTGCCAGCGGACAGGCGAGTAATGAAAAACTGTTTTTT